These T cell receptor beta chains were read from a single sample in a study of post-analysis software for immune sequencing data. TCRdb used MiXCR to reprocess the PCR reads, holding one entry per CDR3 protein. The table has 450,000 to 700,000 distinct CDR3 sequences, roughly two fifths seen once. Sequences were obtained from blood. The receptors stem from a girl aged 10 to 17 with multiple sclerosis. CDR3s include the opening cysteine and the closing phenylalanine or tryptophan. A D gene is named only where the DNA matches it firmly.

TRBJ1-2 | NA | TRBV2 | CASRDDKLYGYTF
TRBJ2-7 | NA | TRBV10-3 | CARKNGQGGVYEQYF
TRBJ1-1 | NA | TRBV5-1 | CASGLGSRPGVTEAFF
TRBJ2-4 | TRBD2 | TRBV12-3/TRBV12-4 | CASSSSGRAQEQYF
TRBJ2-6 | TRBD1 | TRBV7-2 | CASSSFKGARVANVLTF
TRBJ2-1 | NA | TRBV29-1 | CSIVGTSYNEQFF
TRBJ1-2 | NA | TRBV4-1 | CASSHALDNYGYTF
TRBJ2-5 | TRBD2 | TRBV5-1 | CASSLAATSGETQYF
TRBJ1-1 | TRBD1 | TRBV12-3/TRBV12-4 | CASRLDRGNTEAFF
TRBJ2-5 | NA | TRBV12-3/TRBV12-4 | CASSLGTTQYF
TRBJ2-7 | TRBD2 | TRBV30 | CAGGLEFYEQYF
TRBJ2-1 | NA | TRBV5-1 | CASGPGDNEQFF
TRBJ2-7 | TRBD2 | TRBV5-1 | CASSHGLAGGSDEQYF
TRBJ1-2 | TRBD1 | TRBV6-5 | CASSPRQGPYGYTF
TRBJ2-1 | NA | TRBV7-7 | CASSSLESANEQFF
TRBJ2-1 | NA | TRBV7-9 | CASSPQRQYNEQFF
TRBJ2-3 | NA | TRBV6-4 | CASSDGRGSTDTQYF
TRBJ2-1 | TRBD1 | TRBV5-1 | CASSGGQGADEQFF
TRBJ1-2 | TRBD1 | TRBV3-1 | CASSSATGFDYGYTF
TRBJ2-7 | TRBD2 | TRBV20-1 | CSARDSGLAGLEQYF
NA | NA | TRBV4-1 | CASSHRTSIPYEQYF
TRBJ2-7 | NA | TRBV12-3/TRBV12-4 | CASSLGINGEQYF
TRBJ2-3 | TRBD2 | TRBV27 | CASSTPGLAGGNTQYF
TRBJ2-7 | NA | TRBV12-3/TRBV12-4 | CASSLSPRTDVEQYF
TRBJ1-2 | NA | TRBV12-3/TRBV12-4 | CASSLTGPLYGYTF
TRBJ2-1 | NA | TRBV10-3 | CAISGDNEQFF
TRBJ2-5 | NA | TRBV5-6 | CASSLGPEETQYF
TRBJ2-6 | NA | TRBV4-1 | CASSQGGARLRSPGANVLTF
NA | NA | TRBV5-1 | CASSFNSRDEQYF
TRBJ2-1 | TRBD2 | TRBV12-3/TRBV12-4 | CASRTSGISNEQFF
TRBJ1-1 | NA | TRBV20-1 | CSAAKPGLNTEAFF
TRBJ2-7 | TRBD1 | TRBV29-1 | CSVTGTASSYEQYF
TRBJ1-2 | NA | TRBV12-3/TRBV12-4 | CASSLGITAWRFGGYTF
TRBJ1-2 | NA | TRBV6-5 | CASSYRPNKELVYGYTF
TRBJ1-2 | NA | TRBV4-1 | CASSGRDLRGYGYTF
TRBJ2-1 | NA | TRBV20-1 | CSASTGDYPYNEQFF